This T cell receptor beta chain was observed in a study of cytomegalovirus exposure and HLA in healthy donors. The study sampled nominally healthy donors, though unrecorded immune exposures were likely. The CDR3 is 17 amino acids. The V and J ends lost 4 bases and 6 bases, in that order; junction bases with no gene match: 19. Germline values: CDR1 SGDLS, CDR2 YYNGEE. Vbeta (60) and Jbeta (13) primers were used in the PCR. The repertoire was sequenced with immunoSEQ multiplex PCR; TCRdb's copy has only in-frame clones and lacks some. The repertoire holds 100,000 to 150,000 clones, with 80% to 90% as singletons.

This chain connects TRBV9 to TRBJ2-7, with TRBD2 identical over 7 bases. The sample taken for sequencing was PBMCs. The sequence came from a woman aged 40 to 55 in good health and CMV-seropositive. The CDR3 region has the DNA TGTGCCAGCAGCCCCTCCTGGTCCAGCGGGATACCTGGCGAGCAGTACTTC. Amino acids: CASSPSWSSGIPGEQYF.